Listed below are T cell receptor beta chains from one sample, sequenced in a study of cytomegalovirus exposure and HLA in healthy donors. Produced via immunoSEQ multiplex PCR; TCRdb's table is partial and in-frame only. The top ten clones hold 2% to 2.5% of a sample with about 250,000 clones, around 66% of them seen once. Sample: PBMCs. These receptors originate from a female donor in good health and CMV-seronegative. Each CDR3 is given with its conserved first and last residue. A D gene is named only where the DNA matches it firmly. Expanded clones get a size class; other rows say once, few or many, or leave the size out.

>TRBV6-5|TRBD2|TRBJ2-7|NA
CASTPYGLAGYEQYF
TGTGCCAGCACTCCTTATGGACTAGCGGGCTACGAGCAGTACTTC
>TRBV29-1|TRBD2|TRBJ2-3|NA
CSVKREGADTQYF
TGCAGCGTCAAGCGGGAGGGGGCAGATACGCAGTATTTT
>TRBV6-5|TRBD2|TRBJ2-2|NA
CATGTRNTGELFF
TGTGCCACCGGGACTAGGAACACCGGGGAGCTGTTTTTT
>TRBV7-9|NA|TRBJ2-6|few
CASRGGSWANVLTF
TGTGCCAGCCGCGGGGGCTCCTGGGCCAACGTCCTGACTTTC
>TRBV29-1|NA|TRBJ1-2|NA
CSVSFSPGAVSYGYTF
TGCAGCGTTTCTTTCTCCCCAGGGGCGGTGAGCTATGGCTACACCTTC
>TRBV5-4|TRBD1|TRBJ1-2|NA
CASTPSGGRPNYGYTF
TGTGCCAGCACCCCTTCAGGGGGCCGACCAAACTATGGCTACACCTTC
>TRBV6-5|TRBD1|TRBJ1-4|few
CASSYSTGANEKLFF
TGTGCCAGCAGTTACTCGACAGGGGCGAATGAAAAACTGTTTTTT
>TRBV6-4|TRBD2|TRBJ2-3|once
CASSDSSPGGPGDTQYF
TGTGCCAGCAGTGACTCGAGCCCGGGAGGGCCTGGGGATACGCAGTATTTT
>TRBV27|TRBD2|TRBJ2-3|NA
CASSNRGVFRTDTQYF
TGTGCCAGCAGTAACCGGGGGGTTTTTCGCACAGATACGCAGTATTTT
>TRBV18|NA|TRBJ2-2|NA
CASGDDRLPGELFF
TGTGCCAGCGGTGATGACAGATTACCCGGGGAGCTGTTTTTT
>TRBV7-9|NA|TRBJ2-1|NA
CSSSPPPRGSSSSYNEQFF
TGTTCCAGCAGCCCTCCACCTCGGGGGAGTTCAAGCTCCTACAATGAGCAGTTCTTC
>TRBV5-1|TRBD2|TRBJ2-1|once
CASSLGSGSYYNEQFF
TGCGCCAGCAGCTTGGGTAGCGGGTCTTATTACAATGAGCAGTTCTTC
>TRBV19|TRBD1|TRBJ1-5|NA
CASTPIRGLDQPQHF
TGTGCCAGTACCCCAATCAGGGGGCTGGATCAGCCCCAGCATTTT
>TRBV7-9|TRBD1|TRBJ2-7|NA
CASSSRDRGAYEQYF
TGTGCCAGCAGCTCCCGGGACAGGGGAGCCTACGAGCAGTACTTC
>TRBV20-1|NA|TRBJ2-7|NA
CSALSSYEQYF
TGCAGTGCCCTGAGCTCCTACGAGCAGTACTTC
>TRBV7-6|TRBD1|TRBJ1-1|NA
CASSLAGTGVSTEAFF
TGTGCCAGCAGCTTAGCGGGGACAGGGGTTAGCACTGAAGCTTTCTTT
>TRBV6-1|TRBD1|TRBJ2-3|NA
CAIVTGVVNTQYF
TGTGCCATTGTGACAGGGGTGGTGAATACGCAGTATTTT
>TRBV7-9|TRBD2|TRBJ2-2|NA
CASSLERGGELFF
TGTGCCAGCAGCTTAGAGCGGGGCGGGGAGCTGTTTTTT
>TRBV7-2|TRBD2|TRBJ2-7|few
CASSRTSGGVYEQYF
TGTGCCAGCAGCAGGACTAGCGGGGGAGTCTACGAGCAGTACTTC
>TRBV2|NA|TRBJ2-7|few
CASSFTSGSYEQYF
TGTGCCAGCAGTTTCACCTCGGGGTCCTACGAGCAGTACTTC
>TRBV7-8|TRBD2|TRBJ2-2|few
CASSSWTSPGELFF
TGTGCCAGCAGCTCGTGGACTAGTCCCGGGGAGCTGTTTTTT
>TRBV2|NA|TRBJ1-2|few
CASSQGQGLNYGYTF
TGTGCCAGCAGTCAGGGGCAGGGCCTCAACTATGGCTACACCTTC
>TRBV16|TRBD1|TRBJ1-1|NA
CASSLAQVVYRGFGMNTEAFF
TGTGCCAGCAGCCTAGCCCAGGTGGTTTACAGGGGGTTTGGGATGAACACTGAAGCTTTCTTT
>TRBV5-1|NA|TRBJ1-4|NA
CASSLAGKTTNEKLFF
TGCGCCAGCAGCTTGGCCGGGAAGACAACTAATGAAAAACTGTTTTTT
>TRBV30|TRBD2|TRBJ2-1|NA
CAWASGRIYEQFF
TGTGCCTGGGCTAGCGGGAGAATCTATGAGCAGTTCTTC
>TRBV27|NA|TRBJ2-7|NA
CASSLRGGEQYF
TGTGCCAGCAGTTTAAGGGGGGGGGAGCAGTACTTC
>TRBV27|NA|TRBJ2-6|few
CASSSDDRRSGANVLTF
TGTGCCAGCAGTTCTGACGACAGGCGCTCTGGGGCCAACGTCCTGACTTTC
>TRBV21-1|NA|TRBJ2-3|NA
CASSKGTGRVSDTQYF
TGTGCCAGCAGCAAAGGCACGGGGAGAGTTTCAGATACGCAGTATTTT
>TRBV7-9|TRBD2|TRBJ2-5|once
CASSREEETQYF
TGTGCCAGCAGCCGGGAGGAAGAGACCCAGTACTTC
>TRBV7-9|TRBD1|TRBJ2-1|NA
CASSLRRQGANEQFF
TGTGCCAGCAGCTTAAGGAGACAGGGGGCAAATGAGCAGTTCTTC
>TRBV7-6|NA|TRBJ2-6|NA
CASSLVNAGPPSGANVLTF
TGTGCCAGCAGCTTAGTCAATGCAGGGCCCCCCTCTGGGGCCAACGTCCTGACTTTC
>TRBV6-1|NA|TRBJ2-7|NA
CASSAGFGDYEQYF
TGTGCCAGCAGTGCCGGGTTCGGAGACTACGAGCAGTACTTC
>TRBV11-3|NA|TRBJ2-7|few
CASSLAGDSYEQYF
TGTGCCAGCAGCTTAGCAGGGGACTCCTACGAGCAGTACTTC
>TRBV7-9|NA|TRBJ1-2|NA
CASSRRQALYTF
TGTGCCAGCAGCCGGAGACAGGCCCTCTACACCTTC
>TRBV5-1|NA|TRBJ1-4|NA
CASSSRGSEKLFF
TGCGCCAGCAGCTCGCGGGGCAGCGAAAAACTGTTTTTT
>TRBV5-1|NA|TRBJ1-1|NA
CASSPQEGVIDTEAFF
TGCGCCAGCAGCCCCCAGGAGGGTGTTATAGACACTGAAGCTTTCTTT
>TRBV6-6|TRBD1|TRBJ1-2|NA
CASSATGDGSGYTF
TGTGCCAGCAGTGCGACAGGGGATGGGAGTGGCTACACCTTC
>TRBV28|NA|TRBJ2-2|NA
CASSLYRAVTGELFF
TGTGCCAGCAGTTTATACAGGGCGGTGACCGGGGAGCTGTTTTTT
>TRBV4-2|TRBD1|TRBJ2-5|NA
CASSHGDRGGDQYF
TGTGCCAGCAGCCACGGGGACAGGGGGGGCGACCAGTACTTC
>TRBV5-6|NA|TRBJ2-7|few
CASSPPSPYEQYF
TGTGCCAGCAGCCCCCCCTCCCCCTACGAGCAGTACTTC
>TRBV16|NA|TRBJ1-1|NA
CASSPSGTRNTEAFF
TGTGCCAGCAGCCCGTCCGGGACAAGAAACACTGAAGCTTTCTTT
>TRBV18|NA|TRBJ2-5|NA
CASSSSAETQYF
TGTGCCAGCTCAAGTAGTGCTGAGACCCAGTACTTC
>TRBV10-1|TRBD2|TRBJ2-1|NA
CASSVAGGSYNEQFF
TGCGCCAGCAGTGTAGCGGGGGGCTCCTACAATGAGCAGTTCTTC
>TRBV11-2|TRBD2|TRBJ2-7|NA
CASSSLSGSRAYEQYF
TGTGCCAGCAGCTCCCTAAGCGGGAGTCGGGCCTACGAGCAGTACTTC
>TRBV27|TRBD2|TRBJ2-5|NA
CASSPGLAWETQYF
TGTGCCAGCAGCCCGGGACTAGCGTGGGAGACCCAGTACTTC
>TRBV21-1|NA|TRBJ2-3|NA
CASSSLTLLAQITDTQYF
TGTGCCAGCAGCAGTTTGACCCTTCTAGCACAGATCACAGATACGCAGTATTTT
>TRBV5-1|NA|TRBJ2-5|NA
CASSLVAGRETQYF
TGCGCCAGCAGCTTGGTGGCGGGGAGGGAGACCCAGTACTTC
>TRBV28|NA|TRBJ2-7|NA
CASSLFSEQYF
TGTGCCAGCAGCCTTTTCTCCGAGCAGTACTTC
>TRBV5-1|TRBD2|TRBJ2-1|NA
CASSLVGLAGGGSYNEQFF
TGCGCCAGCAGCTTGGTGGGACTAGCGGGGGGGGGCTCCTACAATGAGCAGTTCTTC
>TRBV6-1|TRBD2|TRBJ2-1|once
CASRGEGRGSEQFF
TGTGCCAGCAGGGGGGAGGGCCGAGGTAGTGAGCAGTTCTTC